This T cell receptor beta chain is from a study of T cells after posttransplantation cyclophosphamide. Study outcomes and limitations: TRB overlap between skin or GI tissue T cells and blood was limited. TRB clonality was highly associated with recipient CMV seropositivity and reactivation. Donor CD8+ memory clones often dominated recipient blood repertoires at later times.

Treatment was busulfan-fludarabine conditioning, a marrow graft, and cyclophosphamide on days +3 and +4. As to this clone: Its matching antigen is unknown.

Some clones are missing from TCRdb's copy, which holds only in-frame ones; the method was immunoSEQ multiplex PCR. Of about 11,000 clones detected, 70% to 90% appear once; the ten largest clones hold about 16%. The V and J ends lost 4 bases and 4 bases respectively, with 25 bases between them. Germline V gene sequence: CDR1 MDHEN, CDR2 SYDVKM. The CDR3 is made up of 18 amino acids. The material was PBMCs, obtained more than 1,700 days after allogeneic stem cell transplant with posttransplant cyclophosphamide. The sequence derives from a female patient in her fifties or sixties who received an allogeneic stem cell transplant from a related donor, was CMV-positive, and had no GVHD. Some T cells may be provided by the graft donor. The chain links TRBV28 to TRBJ1-2, with D possibly matching TRBD1 (6 bases). CDR3 loop: CASSSRESYRDAGYGYTF. The CDR3 DNA follows: TGTGCCAGCAGTTCCAGGGAGTCGTACAGGGATGCAGGCTATGGCTACACCTTC.